The source of this T cell receptor beta chain is a study of control samples from healthy donors and cancer patients (dated by TCRdb to 2020 to 2022). In regard to this clone: Its recognized antigen is unknown. No per-base quality is available; no much larger clone lies one base away.

Reading the germline V gene (reference sequence) gives CDR1 MNHEY and CDR2 SMNVEV. The trim is 7 bases for V and 0 bases for J, with a gap of 13 bases between the germline ends. The cysteine opens and the phenylalanine closes a CDR3 of 16 amino acids. Only CDR3 DNA remains: 48 bases, in frame from the first base. Library generation was performed with the immunoSEQ multiplex PCR assay. The table comes from immuneACCESS by way of TCRdb, which keeps in-frame sequences with V and J called. Part of the clones is missing from these tables; in studies checked, under half for an unresolved V gene and the rest for unknown reasons. The sample yields about 45,000 clones; 91% were counted once. The top ten clones comprise 22% of the sample.

This receptor was taken from a woman in her 40s with head and neck cancer. Sequenced input: PBMCs. The chain joins TRBV27 to TRBJ1-6, and the D gene may be TRBD1, 6 bases matching. The CDR3 reads CASKGGTYSYNSPLHF. The nucleotides are TGTGCCAGCAAGGGGGGCACCTACTCCTATAATTCACCCCTCCACTTT.